This T cell receptor beta chain was recorded in a study of cytomegalovirus exposure and HLA in healthy donors. Trimming cost V 1 base and J 3 bases; bases outside gene matches: 5. The germline gives CDR1 MGHRA, CDR2 YSYEKL. The CDR3 extends over 16 amino acids. This PCR relied on a set of 60 Vbeta primers and 13 Jbeta primers. The repertoire was sequenced with immunoSEQ multiplex PCR; TCRdb's copy has only in-frame clones and lacks some. The sample holds about 170,000 clones; more than 70% are singletons and the top ten take around 1.5%. Sequences were obtained from PBMCs. This TCR was recovered from a girl aged 5-17 years in good health and CMV-seronegative. The J gene is TRBJ1-5, the V gene TRBV4-1, with 8 bases aligning to TRBD1. This chain's CDR3 is CASSQGTGLPNQPQHF. The CDR3, as DNA: TGCGCCAGCAGCCAAGGGACAGGGCTCCCCAATCAGCCCCAGCATTTT.